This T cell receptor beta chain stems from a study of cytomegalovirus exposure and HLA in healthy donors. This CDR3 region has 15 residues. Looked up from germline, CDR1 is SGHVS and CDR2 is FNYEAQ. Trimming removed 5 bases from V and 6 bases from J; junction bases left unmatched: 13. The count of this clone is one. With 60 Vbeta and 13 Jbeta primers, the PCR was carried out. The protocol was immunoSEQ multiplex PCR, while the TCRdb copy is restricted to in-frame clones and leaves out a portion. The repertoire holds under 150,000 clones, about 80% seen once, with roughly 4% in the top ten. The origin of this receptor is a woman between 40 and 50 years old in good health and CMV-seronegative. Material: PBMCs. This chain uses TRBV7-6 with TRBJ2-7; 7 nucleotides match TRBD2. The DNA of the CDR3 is TGTGCCAGCAGCCTATCCGGGGCGGGGGACGGCGAGCAGTACTTC. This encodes CASSLSGAGDGEQYF.